This T cell receptor beta chain was sequenced for a study of blood T cell repertoires in COVID-19. A few counts support this clone. The data were produced by immunoSEQ multiplex PCR, yet TCRdb's version contains in-frame clones alone and is incomplete. The data show 200,000 to 250,000 clones, 60% to 85% seen once. The ends lost 3 bases at V and 8 bases at J; junction bases unmatched: 5. The CDR3 sequence is 14 residues long. Per the germline V gene, CDR1 is LNHDA and CDR2 is SQIVND (reference sequence). The TCR sequence derives from a woman aged 65 to 85 with acute or convalescent COVID-19. The sequencing input was peripheral blood. V and J are TRBV19 and TRBJ2-1; TRBD1 aligns across 9 bases. CDR3 sequence reads: CASSMGTGRDEQFF. The CDR3 DNA is TGTGCCAGTAGTATGGGGACAGGGCGGGATGAGCAGTTCTTC. The variable domain in full, completed from reference TRBV19 and TRBJ2-1, reads DGGITQSPKYLFRKEGQNVTLSCEQNLNHDAMYWYRQDPGQGLRLIYYSQIVNDFQKGDIAEGYSVSREKKESFPLTVTSAQKNPTAFYLCASSMGTGRDEQFFGPGTRLTVL.